Below, one T cell receptor (beta chain) is given with its context. What it recognizes is unknown. This record belongs to a study of regulatory T cells in long-lasting Graves disease. Findings of the study overall: When disease was persistent, TRBV28, TRBJ1-2 and TRBJ2-5 were the favored segments.

Construction of the TCR beta libraries employed iRepertoire HTBI primers in conjunction with Arm-PCR of CDR3 regions. In TCRdb, the multiplex PCR reads were re-called with MiXCR into one record per CDR3 protein. Of some 500,000 distinct CDR3 sequences in the sample, less than 15% were seen once. As for time point: newly diagnosed GD, antithyroid drugs for less than 3 months. Preparation of the TCR library used RNA extracted from PBMCs. The V end lost 3 bases, the J end lost 4 bases, and 14 bases lay between the germline ends. Germline assignment: CDR1 KGHDR and CDR2 SFDVKD. This CDR3 is 15 amino acids long. These same data were also listed under a study on T cells in Graves' hyperthyroidism and ophthalmopathy. That source adds: Disease duration under 2 months; hyperthyroidism patients were aged 18 to 65.

This chain links TRBV24-1 with TRBJ1-2; D is unclear. This receptor was identified in a man younger than 45 with Graves disease. The specimen was peripheral blood mononuclear cells (PBMCs), collected at new diagnosis, from a patient treated with antithyroid drugs. The CDR3 here is CATSDAGVDTYGYTF. CDR3 bases: TGTGCCACCAGTGATGCCGGGGTCGACACCTATGGCTACACCTTC.